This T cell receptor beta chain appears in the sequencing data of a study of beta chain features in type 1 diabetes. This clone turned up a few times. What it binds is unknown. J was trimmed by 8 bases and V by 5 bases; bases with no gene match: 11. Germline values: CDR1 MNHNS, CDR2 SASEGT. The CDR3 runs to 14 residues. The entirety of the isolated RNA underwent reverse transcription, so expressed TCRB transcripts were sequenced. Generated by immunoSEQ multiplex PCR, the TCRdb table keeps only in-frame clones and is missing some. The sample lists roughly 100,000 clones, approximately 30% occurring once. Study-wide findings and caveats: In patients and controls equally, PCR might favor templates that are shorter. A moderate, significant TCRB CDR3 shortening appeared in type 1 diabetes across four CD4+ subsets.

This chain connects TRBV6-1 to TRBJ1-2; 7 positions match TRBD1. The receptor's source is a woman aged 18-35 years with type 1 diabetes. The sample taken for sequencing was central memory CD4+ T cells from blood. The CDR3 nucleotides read TGTGCCAGCAGTCTCCAGGGACAGTCCGACGGCTACACCTTC. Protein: CASSLQGQSDGYTF.